These 20 T cell receptor beta chains share one sample of origin, sequenced in a study of response to subunit inactivated influenza vaccine. Via MiXCR, TCRdb re-called the RT-PCR reads, giving one row per CDR3 protein. The sample carries a few hundred thousand distinct CDR3 sequences, around 15% recorded once. The sample here was PBMCs from blood, taken approximately 12 days after vaccination. All receptors derive from a man in his forties or fifties who received an inactivated influenza vaccine.

This clonotype showed up just a few times. The V gene is TRBV24-1, the J gene TRBJ2-1; 7 bases match TRBD2. Germline CDR1 is KGHDR and CDR2 is SFDVKD. The CDR3 runs to 16 residues. Unmatched junction bases numbered 1, after V lost 0 bases and J lost 0 bases. Here the CDR3 DNA reads TGTGCCACCAGTGATTTGAGCGGGAACTCCTACAATGAGCAGTTCTTC. Residues: CATSDLSGNSYNEQFF.

This chain joins TRBV28 and TRBJ2-2; D is unclear. The CDR3 is made up of 13 amino acids. The V gene's germline CDR1 is MDHEN and CDR2 SYDVKM. Trimming shortened V by 8 bases and J by 3 bases, and 10 bases separated the two germline ends. The CDR3: CASAPLYTGELFF. The DNA of the CDR3 is TGTGCCAGCGCCCCTCTTTACACCGGGGAGCTGTTTTTT.

The chain uses TRBV7-9 and TRBJ2-1; D is unresolved. Deletions cut 4 bases from V and 9 bases from J, with 10 bases between. Germline values: CDR1 SEHNR, CDR2 FQNEAQ (reference sequence). CDR3 size: 12 residues. The CDR3 sequence is CASSSDRSEQFF. CDR3 DNA sequence: TGTGCCAGCAGCTCAGATAGGAGTGAGCAGTTCTTC.

On this clonotype itself: A much larger clonotype is one base distant, so this may be a read error. The chain uses TRBV3-1 and TRBJ2-2, with 8 bases lining up with TRBD1. J was trimmed by 5 bases and V by 4 bases; bases with no gene match: 3. CDR3 length equals 14 residues. Germline values: CDR1 LGHDT, CDR2 YNNKEL (reference sequence). The CDR3 DNA sequence: TGTGCCAGCAGCCGGACAGGGAAGACCGGGGAGCTGTTTTTT. It is translated as CASSRTGKTGELFF.

The chain joins TRBV12-3 or TRBV12-4 to TRBJ1-1; maybe TRBD1 (5 bases). This CDR3 is 14 amino acids long. V gave up 5 bases and J gave up 4 bases, with 14 bases separating them. The CDR3 coding sequence is TGTGCCAGCAGTCAGTGGGAGAGGGGCACTGAAGCTTTCTTT. Translation gives CASSQWERGTEAFF.

The chain is built from TRBV27 and TRBJ1-5; TRBD1 matches at 7 bases. CDR3 length: 16 residues. The germline V gene has CDR1 MNHEY and CDR2 SMNVEV (reference sequence). Germline trimming cut 6 bases from V and 0 bases from J; bases unmatched to any gene: 8. The CDR3 sequence is CASRVTGKGSNQPQHF. CDR3 bases: TGTGCCAGCAGGGTGACAGGGAAGGGTAGCAATCAGCCCCAGCATTTT.

This clonotype turned up a few times. The rearrangement uses TRBV4-3 and TRBJ2-1; D is possibly TRBD1 (5 bases). The ends were cut back, 4 bases at V and 5 bases at J, with 18 bases in the middle. The length of the CDR3 is 16 residues. From germline, CDR1 is LGHNA and CDR2 YSLEER. CDR3 bases: TGCGCCAGCAGCCCCGGACGGCAGGGCACGAACAATGAGCAGTTCTTC. This gives the protein CASSPGRQGTNNEQFF.

CDR3 residues: CATGGTGFSNEQYF. For the CDR3, the DNA is TGTGCCACGGGGGGGACAGGGTTTAGCAACGAGCAGTACTTC. The genes are TRBV28 and TRBJ2-7; maybe TRBD1 (9 bases). Germline CDR1 MDHEN, CDR2 SYDVKM. V lost 10 bases, J lost 5 bases, and 21 bases lay in between. The length of the CDR3 is 14 residues. Full variable domain (rest looked up from reference TRBV28 and TRBJ2-7): DVKVTQSSRYLVKRTGEKVFLECVQDMDHENMFWYRQDPGLGLRLIYFSYDVKMKEKGDIPEGYSVSREKKERFSLILESASTNQTSMYLCATGGTGFSNEQYFGPGTRLTVT.

This clonotype was observed a few times. V usage is TRBV7-9 and J usage is TRBJ1-4; D remains ambiguous. Germline lookup yields CDR1 SEHNR and CDR2 FQNEAQ (reference sequence). Deletions cut 2 bases from V and 7 bases from J, with 8 bases between. The CDR3 runs 13 residues. CDR3 sequence (DNA): TGTGCCAGCAGCTTAATCTCCGTTGAAAAACTGTTTTTT. It is translated as CASSLISVEKLFF.

This clonotype was seen only a few times. This chain joins TRBV20-1 and TRBJ2-6; TRBD2 aligns across 10 bases. This CDR3 contains 17 residues. Trimming took 3 bases from V and 0 from J; bases not matched to a gene: 5. Germline CDR1 and CDR2: DFQATT and SNEGSKA (reference sequence). The CDR3 reads CSARFGLAVSGANVLTF. Here the CDR3 DNA reads TGCAGTGCTAGGTTCGGACTAGCGGTCTCTGGGGCCAACGTCCTGACTTTC.

This clonotype has only a few counts. The CDR3 is CASSPGQVVVGEQYF. CDR3 DNA sequence: TGCGCCAGCAGCCCGGGACAGGTAGTCGTAGGCGAGCAGTACTTC. The J gene is TRBJ2-7, the V gene TRBV5-1; TRBD1 agrees at 8 bases. Germline V gives CDR1 SGHRS, CDR2 YFSETQ. The CDR3 is made up of 15 amino acids. Trimming removed 4 bases from V and 6 bases from J; junction bases left unmatched: 12.

The rearrangement links TRBV11-2 to TRBJ1-2; D uncertain. CDR1 is SGHAT, CDR2 FQNNGV, per germline. With 5 bases removed from V and 6 bases from J, the gap between germline ends came to 13 bases. CDR3 length equals 13 residues. The CDR3 nucleotides are TGTGCCAGCAGCGTGATTCGGCAGAATGGCTACACCTTC. Its protein product is CASSVIRQNGYTF. Combining the CDR3 with reference TRBV11-2 and TRBJ1-2 gives the whole variable domain EAGVAQSPRYKIIEKRQSVAFWCNPISGHATLYWYQQILGQGPKLLIQFQNNGVVDDSQLPKDRFSAERLKGVDSTLKIQPAKLEDSAVYLCASSVIRQNGYTFGSGTRLTVV.

This clonotype was seen a few times. V is TRBV3-1 and J is TRBJ2-7; 7 bases map to TRBD2. Unmatched junction bases numbered 5, after V lost 1 base and J lost 2 bases. This CDR3 region has 15 residues. Per the germline V gene, CDR1 is LGHDT and CDR2 is YNNKEL (reference sequence). The DNA for the CDR3 is TGTGCCAGCAGCCAAGCACGGGGGGTACCCTACGAGCAGTACTTC. Its protein is CASSQARGVPYEQYF.

The V call is TRBV15, the J call TRBJ2-7; D call uncertain. V gave up 0 bases and J gave up 0 bases, with 9 bases separating them. This CDR3 region has 15 residues. Germline values: CDR1 LNHNV, CDR2 YYDKDF (reference sequence). CDR3 residues: CATSRDRWASYEQYF. The CDR3 nucleotides read TGTGCCACCAGCAGAGATCGGTGGGCCTCCTACGAGCAGTACTTC. Drawing the rest from reference TRBV15 and TRBJ2-7, the complete variable domain is DAMVIQNPRYQVTQFGKPVTLSCSQTLNHNVMYWYQQKSSQAPKLLFHYYDKDFNNEADTPDNFQSRRPNTSFCFLDIRSPGLGDTAMYLCATSRDRWASYEQYFGPGTRLTVT.

This clonotype was seen more than once but under ten times. This chain uses TRBV7-6 with TRBJ1-2; D is perhaps TRBD1 (6 bases). The V gene lost 5 bases and the J gene lost 2 bases, with 9 bases spanning the gap. The CDR3 has 13 amino acids. CDR1 and CDR2 from the germline V gene are SGHVS and FNYEAQ. The DNA for the CDR3 is TGTGCCAGCAGCCGACAGGAGAACTATGGCTACACCTTC. Its protein product is CASSRQENYGYTF.

There are a few counts of this clonotype. The chain couples TRBV30 to TRBJ2-1; D unclear. The CDR3 has 11 amino acids. With 3 bases removed from V and 9 bases from J, the gap between germline ends came to 9 bases. Germline CDR1 is GTSNPN and CDR2 is SVGIG (reference sequence). CDR3 in amino acids: CAWRVVGEQFF. In DNA form, the CDR3 reads TGTGCCTGGAGAGTTGTCGGTGAGCAGTTCTTC.

Turning to this clonotype: One end of the junction varies from germline; a read error may be responsible. The chain carries TRBV6-2 or TRBV6-3 and TRBJ2-3; TRBD2 might be the D (5 bases). The germline CDR1 and CDR2 sequences are MNHEY and SVGEGT. The CDR3 extends over 17 amino acids. CDR3 nucleotide sequence: TGTGCCAGCAGTTACGAATTAAGTACGGGGAACACAGATTCGCAGTATTTT. As protein: CASSYELSTGNTDSQYF.

The CDR3 nucleotides are TGTGCCAGTAGTATTTTCGACCGCTCCTACAATGAGCAGTTCTTC. Encoded protein: CASSIFDRSYNEQFF. The chain is built from TRBV19 and TRBJ2-1; D is unresolved. The germline V gene has CDR1 LNHDA and CDR2 SQIVND (reference sequence). The CDR3 covers 15 residues. V dropped 3 bases and J dropped 0 bases, with 9 bases sitting between them.

The rearrangement links TRBV20-1 to TRBJ2-6; maybe TRBD2 (5 bases). From germline, CDR1 is DFQATT and CDR2 SNEGSKA (reference sequence). The length of the CDR3 is 18 residues. V shed 2 bases and J shed 1 base, with 18 bases lying between them. As DNA, the CDR3 is TGCAGTGCTAGAACCCCGGCGGCGGGTAGATCTGGGGCCAACGTCCTGACTTTC. Residues: CSARTPAAGRSGANVLTF.

The V gene is TRBV7-2, the J gene TRBJ2-7; D gene uncertain. CDR3 length: 12 residues. Germline CDR1 is SGHTA and CDR2 is FQGNSA. The ends were cut back, 4 bases at V and 4 bases at J, with 8 bases in the middle. In DNA form, the CDR3 reads TGTGCCAGCAGCTCCTTTGGGTACGAGCAGTACTTC. Amino acid sequence: CASSSFGYEQYF.